This T cell receptor beta chain is drawn from a study of cytomegalovirus exposure and HLA in healthy donors. This clone turned up a few times. The PCR made use of 60 Vbeta and 13 Jbeta primers. Data came from immunoSEQ multiplex PCR; TCRdb stores just in-frame clones and leaves some out. This sample has roughly 170,000 clones, with about 75% found just once. The CDR3 loop spans 13 amino acids. Germline-derived CDR1 and CDR2 are SGHTS and YDEGEE. V lost 2 bases, J lost 6 bases, and 11 bases lay in between. The source is a female donor in good health and CMV-seronegative. Sequenced: PBMCs. The chain recombines TRBV5-8 with TRBJ1-2; no reliable D call. The CDR3 sequence is CASSLVEGHGYTF. CDR3 DNA sequence: TGTGCCAGCAGCTTAGTCGAGGGTCATGGCTACACCTTC.